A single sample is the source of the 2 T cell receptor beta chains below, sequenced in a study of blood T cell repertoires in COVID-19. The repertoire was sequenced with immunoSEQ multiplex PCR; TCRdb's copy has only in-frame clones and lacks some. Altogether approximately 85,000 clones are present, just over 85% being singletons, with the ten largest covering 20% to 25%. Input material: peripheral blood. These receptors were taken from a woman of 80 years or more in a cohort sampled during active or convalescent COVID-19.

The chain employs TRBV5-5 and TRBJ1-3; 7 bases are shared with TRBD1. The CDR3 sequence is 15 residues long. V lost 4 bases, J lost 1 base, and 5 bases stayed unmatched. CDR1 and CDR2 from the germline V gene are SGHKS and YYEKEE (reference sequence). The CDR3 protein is CASSTVGQSGNTIYF. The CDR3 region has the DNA TGTGCCAGCAGCACCGTGGGACAGTCTGGAAACACCATATATTTT. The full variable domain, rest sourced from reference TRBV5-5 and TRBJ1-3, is DAGVTQSPTHLIKTRGQQVTLRCSPISGHKSVSWYQQVLGQGPQFIFQYYEKEERGRGNFPDRFSARQFPNYSSELNVNALLLGDSALYLCASSTVGQSGNTIYFGEGSWLTVV.

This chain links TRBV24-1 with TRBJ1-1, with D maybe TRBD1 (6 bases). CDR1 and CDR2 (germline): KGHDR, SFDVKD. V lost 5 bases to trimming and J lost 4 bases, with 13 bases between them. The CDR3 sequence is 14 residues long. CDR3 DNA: TGTGCCACCAGTGTACAGGGCCTAAGCACTGAAGCTTTCTTT. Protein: CATSVQGLSTEAFF.